This TCR beta chain was captured by sequencing in a study of chemoradiotherapy in HPV16-positive cancers. Trimming left V 6 bases short and J 3 bases short, with 9 bases between. The CDR3 has 12 residues. Germline values: CDR1 MDHEN, CDR2 SYDVKM. The repertoire was sequenced with immunoSEQ multiplex PCR; TCRdb's copy has only in-frame clones and lacks some. The data show some 25,000 clones, approximately 94% seen once. Details on this clone: Antigen specificity is unknown.

Samples were taken several times over chemoradiotherapy. Study outcomes and limitations: Candidate HPV-specific clones and E7-related TCR motifs grew in tumor during treatment. For HPV16-positive patients, expanding HPV-responsive T cells associated with longer recurrence-free survival.

This sequence joins TRBV28 and TRBJ2-7; D is possibly TRBD1 (5 bases). Sequenced material: blood, taken from a patient who underwent chemoradiotherapy. This receptor was identified in a human donor with HPV-associated anogenital cancer. CDR3 in amino acids: CASRDTIYEQYF. The CDR3 nucleotides read TGTGCCAGCAGGGACACAATCTACGAGCAGTACTTC.